This entry lists 4 T cell receptor beta chains sequenced from one sample in a study of T cell repertoires in cytomegalovirus infection. TCRdb reprocessed the reads via MiXCR and lists one record per CDR3 protein. The sample has 400,000 or so distinct CDR3 sequences, 15% to 20% seen once. Sequenced material: PBMCs. These receptors were collected from a human donor in good health (CMV status not recorded). Some clones in this sample may be carry-over from other donors' samples.

This clonotype was counted at least ten times. This chain joins TRBV7-9 and TRBJ2-1; 11 bases fit TRBD2. CDR1 and CDR2 from the germline V gene are SEHNR and FQNEAQ (reference sequence). V lost 5 bases and J lost 8; bases outside the gene matches: 11. This CDR3 region has 16 residues. The CDR3 is CASSHIAGGGRDEQFF. As DNA, the CDR3 is TGTGCCAGCAGCCATATAGCGGGAGGGGGACGGGATGAGCAGTTCTTC. Full variable domain (remainder filled in from reference TRBV7-9 and TRBJ2-1): DTGVSQNPRHKITKRGQNVTFRCDPISEHNRLYWYRQTLGQGPEFLTYFQNEAQLEKSRLLSDRFSAERPKGSFSTLEIQRTEQGDSAMYLCASSHIAGGGRDEQFFGPGTRLTVL.

CDR3 nucleotide sequence: TGTGCCAGCTCACCCGTGGGGCAAGAAAAACTGTTTTTT. Translated: CASSPVGQEKLFF. The chain joins TRBV18 to TRBJ1-4; D perhaps matches TRBD1 (5 bases). The V and J ends lost 3 bases and 8 bases respectively, with 10 bases between them. Looked up from germline, CDR1 is KGHSH and CDR2 is LQKENI. This CDR3 region has 13 residues.

This clonotype occurred a few times. V gene TRBV10-3 combines with J gene TRBJ1-3; possible D gene TRBD1, 5 bases. The CDR3 is 15 residues long. CDR1 is ENHRY and CDR2 is SYGVKD in the germline V gene. The V end lost 3 bases, the J end lost 0 bases, and 9 bases lay between the germline ends. CDR3 region: CAISEQERSGNTIYF. DNA for the CDR3: TGTGCCATCAGTGAACAGGAACGCTCTGGAAACACCATATATTTT.

This clonotype appeared many times. The rearrangement links TRBV7-8 to TRBJ2-7, with a weak D call TRBD2 (5 bases). The germline V gene encodes CDR1 SGHVS and CDR2 FQNEAQ. V lost 0 bases to trimming and J lost 7 bases, with 13 bases between them. The length of the CDR3 is 14 residues. The CDR3 nucleotides are TGTGCCAGCAGCTTAGCCCCCAGACGAGGGGAGCAGTACTTC. It is translated as CASSLAPRRGEQYF.